A selection of T cell receptor beta chains follows, all from one sample in a study of human T cells and chemical hapten exposure. TCRdb used MiXCR to reprocess the RACE reads, holding one entry per CDR3 protein. The sample has around 70,000 distinct CDR3 sequences; 11% are singletons. The material sequenced was whole blood, taken in connection with sensitization to the hapten diphenylcyclopropenone (DPC). The receptors stem from a woman aged 45-65 years with alopecia areata. Some clones in this sample may be carry-over from other donors' samples. Each CDR3 is given with its conserved first and last residue. The D gene is left open where the match is weak. Part of the rows lack a size; the others show once, few, many or a class for expanded clones.

J	V	D	size	length	DNA	CDR3
TRBJ1-1	TRBV6-5	-	many	14	TGTGCCAGCAGTCCCCCCAGGGTTGGGGCTGAAGCTTTCTTT	CASSPPRVGAEAFF
TRBJ2-5	TRBV12-3/TRBV12-4	-	few	13	TGTGCCAGCAGTTTACCCGGAGAAGAGACCCAGTACTTC	CASSLPGEETQYF
TRBJ2-7	TRBV6-1	TRBD2	many	15	TGTGCCAGCAGCATAACTAGCGGCTTTTTCTACGAGCAGTACTTC	CASSITSGFFYEQYF
TRBJ1-5	TRBV29-1	-	many	15	TGCAGCGTTGCAGTCGGGTCATATAGCAATCAGCCCCAGCATTTT	CSVAVGSYSNQPQHF
TRBJ2-3	TRBV27	TRBD2	-	16	TGTGCCAGCAGTGCCGCCGGGACTAGCTTGGCAGATACGCAGTATTTT	CASSAAGTSLADTQYF
TRBJ1-1	TRBV7-9	-	few	14	TGTGCCAGCAGCTTAGATACAGCGAACACTGAAGCTTTCTTT	CASSLDTANTEAFF
TRBJ1-6	TRBV7-2	-	many	16	TGTGCCAGCAGATTATCTCGGAGCTCCTATAATTCACCCCTCCACTTT	CASRLSRSSYNSPLHF
TRBJ2-7	TRBV2	-	many	14	TGTGCCAGCAGTTTAGCGGAGCACCTCGAAGAGCAGTACTTC	CASSLAEHLEEQYF
TRBJ1-1	TRBV6-2/TRBV6-3	TRBD1	-	16	TGTGCCAGCAATTTCCCAGGGGGAAGTGCGCGCACTGAAGCTTTCTTT	CASNFPGGSARTEAFF
TRBJ2-3	TRBV7-2	-	-	14	TGTGCCAGCAGCTTAGGACTCCCCACAGATACGCAGTATTTT	CASSLGLPTDTQYF
TRBJ1-1	TRBV6-5	-	-	13	TGTGCCAGCAGACTCGGAAGAAACACTGAAGCTTTCTTT	CASRLGRNTEAFF